This T cell receptor (beta chain) was identified in a study of post-analysis software for immune sequencing data (dated by TCRdb to the mid-2010s). For the study in its entirety: Recorded disease courses included relapsing-remitting, secondary progressive and progressive-relapsing multiple sclerosis, with some patients lacking subtype annotation. A subset of samples was prepared in parallel using single-end sample barcoding, then pooled and co-amplified after Illumina adapter ligation. The multiple sclerosis patient repertoires were compared with more than 9 previously published healthy control repertoires from donors aged about 6 to 28 years.

To demonstrate the VDJtools post-analysis software, the study profiled TCR beta repertoires from the peripheral blood of about a dozen young patients with multiple sclerosis. The multiple sclerosis patients were children and adolescents between roughly 6 and 17 years of age. The library was generated by PCR. TCRdb shows the sequencer as Illumina HiSeq 2500. Unique molecular identifiers were incorporated into TCR beta cDNA libraries to reduce PCR and sequencing biases. Some 500,000 cDNA molecules were obtained for every 1 to 10 million input T cells, so each molecule roughly corresponded to one T cell. The patient libraries were prepared and sequenced using the same protocol as the earlier healthy control dataset. Within a given batch, samples were prepared together, multiplexed and sequenced on the same HiSeq lane. On the study's bioinformatics: MIGEC handled the raw barcoded reads, throwing out single-read molecular identifier groups before consensus assembly and CDR3 extraction. Clonotype tables were post-analysed with VDJtools, and diversity was normalized by down-sampling all datasets to the smallest sample size. To correct batch-related cross-sample contamination, repertoire overlap clustering matched CDR3 amino acid sequences but not nucleotide sequences. TCRdb cleaned the public reads at Q25 with fastp, built clones with MiXCR and kept in-frame beta chains. For every CDR3 protein sequence, its rows merge into one entry that carries the most common genes and DNA. For this entry, the V and J calls and clone size follow TCRdb and not the study's own pipeline. In this sample the table shows about 200,000 distinct CDR3 sequences, approximately 30% of which occur a single time. The ten most abundant clones make up approximately 3.6% of the sample.

From its cysteine to its phenylalanine, the CDR3 spans 14 amino acids. CDR3 DNA only is kept here, 42 bases in frame from base 1. CDR1 SGHRS and CDR2 YFSETQ were looked up in the germline V gene. The study at large found these results: Significantly lower normalized Chao1 diversity was found in multiple sclerosis patients than in controls, suggesting substantial peripheral T-cell clonal expansion. The control group was slightly older than the multiple sclerosis patient group. Direct clustering with F measure showed strong co-clustering of samples prepared in the same batch, prompting a batch-effect correction. Significantly higher frequencies in patients than in controls were found for about five TRBV segments, including TRBV5-6, TRBV5-1 and TRBV20-1.

As concerns this clonotype: Its target antigen remains unknown. One end of the junction varies from germline; a read error may be responsible.

The sequenced material came from blood. The source is a girl aged 2 to 17 with multiple sclerosis. The chain uses TRBV5-1 and TRBJ2-2, and TRBD1 matches 7 of the central bases. Read as DNA, the sequence is TGCGCCAGCAGGAACAGGGGTTTAACCGGGGAGCGGTTTTTT. The resulting protein is CASRNRGLTGERFF.